This TCR beta chain appears in the sequencing data of a study of blood T cell repertoires in COVID-19. Trimming removed 5 bases at V and 2 bases at J, with 14 bases between. Germline CDR1 reads SGHKS; CDR2 reads YYEKEE (reference sequence). The CDR3 sequence is 14 residues long. TCRdb's copy holds only in-frame clones and misses some; the assay was immunoSEQ multiplex PCR. The sample has roughly 170,000 clones; less than 85% are singletons. The sequencing input was peripheral blood. This clonotype was obtained from an older woman with COVID-19, enrolled during active disease. The chain has TRBV5-5 and TRBJ2-7; D is possibly TRBD2 (6 bases). The CDR3 region is CASRMGGIAYEQYF. Here the CDR3 DNA reads TGTGCCAGCAGGATGGGCGGGATCGCCTACGAGCAGTACTTC.